Sequencing of this TCR beta chain was carried out in a study of blood T cell repertoires in COVID-19. Study-wide context: Researchers got acute and convalescent COVID-19 samples from the United States, Italy and Spain. PBMCs, B-cell-depleted T cells, or T cells provided the cDNA or gDNA that made up the material.

In the study's own analysis: How many nucleated cells were present was estimated from reference gene primer amplification. TCRdb keeps only in-frame clones here, not all; method: immunoSEQ multiplex PCR. Clonal size and the V and J genes are those of that table, whereas D and trimming came from the DNA. The repertoire has about 27,000 clones, 88% of them found once; the top ten carry about 8%. The CDR3 runs to 16 residues. Trimming cost V 6 bases and J 6 bases, with 20 bases left between them. Germline V CDR1 and CDR2: MNHEY, SMNVEV (reference sequence). The material sequenced was peripheral blood. The chain recombines TRBV27 with TRBJ2-2; D might be TRBD2 (5 bases). This receptor was obtained from a woman aged 50 to 60 with active COVID-19. CDR3 nucleotide sequence: TGTGCCAGCAGCCGTCTTGTTGGGAGTGGGGCCGGGGAGCTGTTTTTT. It specifies CASSRLVGSGAGELFF.